The 28 T cell receptor beta chains in this list originate from one sample, sequenced in a study of OX40 agonist ivuxolimab in advanced cancers. Sequenced by immunoSEQ multiplex PCR; TCRdb stores in-frame clones only, minus some. Altogether under 80,000 clones are present, around nine tenths being singletons, with the ten largest covering over 15%. This specimen consisted of CD4+ or CD8+ T cells sorted from blood, obtained in a trial of the OX40 agonist ivuxolimab. These TCRs come from an adult with an advanced solid tumor such as melanoma, head and neck, liver or kidney cancer.

The V gene is TRBV7-3, the J gene TRBJ1-1; D not resolved. CDR3 length equals 14 residues. CDR1 is SGHTA, CDR2 FQGTGA, per germline. The V gene lost 5 bases and the J gene lost 4 bases, with 14 bases spanning the gap. The CDR3 loop is CASSTRHSRTEAFF. Here the CDR3 DNA reads TGTGCCAGCAGCACCCGGCACAGCCGCACTGAAGCTTTCTTT. The full variable domain, completed using reference TRBV7-3 and TRBJ1-1, is GAGVSQTPSNKVTEKGKYVELRCDPISGHTALYWYRQSLGQGPEFLIYFQGTGAADDSGLPNDRFFAVRPEGSVSTLKIQRTERGDSAVYLCASSTRHSRTEAFFGQGTRLTVV.

This rearrangement joins TRBV4-1 to TRBJ2-1; tentative D call: TRBD2 (6 bases). Germline-derived CDR1 and CDR2 are MGHRA and YSYEKL. V gave up 0 bases and J gave up 4 bases, with 13 bases separating them. The CDR3 consists of 16 residues. Here the CDR3 reads CASSQDPAGPYNEQFF. The CDR3 coding sequence is TGCGCCAGCAGCCAAGATCCAGCGGGCCCTTACAATGAGCAGTTCTTC.

The V and J genes are TRBV7-8 and TRBJ2-7; possibly TRBD1 or TRBD2 for D (5 bases each). V shed 4 bases and J shed 2 bases, with 18 bases lying between them. CDR3 length: 16 amino acids. Germline V lookup: CDR1 SGHVS, CDR2 FQNEAQ. Here the CDR3 reads CASSSDAGTETYEQYF. In DNA form, the CDR3 reads TGTGCCAGCAGCTCTGACGCCGGGACGGAAACCTACGAGCAGTACTTC.

The V gene is TRBV9, the J gene TRBJ2-5; tentative D call: TRBD2 (5 bases). CDR3 length: 15 amino acids. V was pared by 0 bases and J by 1 base, with 10 bases between. Looked up from germline, CDR1 is SGDLS and CDR2 is YYNGEE. The CDR3 loop is CASSVGGAAQETQYF. The CDR3, as DNA: TGTGCCAGCAGCGTAGGGGGAGCGGCCCAAGAGACCCAGTACTTC. The full variable domain, in which reference TRBV9 and TRBJ2-5 provide the parts outside the CDR3, is DSGVTQTPKHLITATGQRVTLRCSPRSGDLSVYWYQQSLDQGLQFLIQYYNGEERAKGNILERFSAQQFPDLHSELNLSSLELGDSALYFCASSVGGAAQETQYFGPGTRLLVL.

This clone has a single count. The genes are TRBV4-3 and TRBJ2-1, with D perhaps matching TRBD1 or TRBD2 (5 bases each). The germline CDR1 and CDR2 sequences are LGHNA and YSLEER. V was shortened by 4 bases and J by 0 bases, with 16 bases between the two germline ends. CDR3 size: 17 residues. The CDR3 bases are TGCGCCAGCAGCCCCTTCCCGAGGGGAGTCTCCTACAATGAGCAGTTCTTC. It yields the protein CASSPFPRGVSYNEQFF.

This rearrangement joins TRBV9 to TRBJ2-3; maybe TRBD1 (5 bases). The germline gives CDR1 SGDLS, CDR2 YYNGEE. Trimming pared 0 bases from V and 8 bases from J, leaving 16 bases between. The CDR3 spans 15 residues. CDR3 in DNA: TGTGCCAGCAGCGTAGATGCAGGGATGGTTGTTACGCAGTATTTT. Protein product: CASSVDAGMVVTQYF.

V gene TRBV9 combines with J gene TRBJ1-1, with unresolved D. V was clipped by 4 bases and J by 1 base, with 14 bases between them. The CDR3 contains 15 residues. Germline V gene sequence: CDR1 SGDLS, CDR2 YYNGEE. CDR3 in amino acids: CASSPQRGGNTEAFF. In nucleotides, the CDR3 is TGTGCCAGCAGCCCCCAACGAGGAGGGAACACTGAAGCTTTCTTT.

V is TRBV28 and J is TRBJ1-5, with no clear D. This CDR3 is built from 15 residues. V gave up 1 base and J gave up 1 base, with 8 bases separating them. From germline, CDR1 is MDHEN and CDR2 SYDVKM. CDR3 in amino acids: CASSLLPESNQPQHF. DNA for the CDR3: TGTGCCAGCAGTTTATTACCGGAGAGCAATCAGCCCCAGCATTTT.

The chain's CDR3 is CASRSNSVGSSYEQYF. The CDR3 nucleotides are TGTGCCAGCAGAAGTAATAGCGTGGGGAGCTCCTACGAGCAGTACTTC. The chain joins TRBV7-9 to TRBJ2-7; a weak D match, TRBD2 (5 bases). The V gene's germline CDR1 is SEHNR and CDR2 FQNEAQ (reference sequence). V was shortened by 6 bases and J by 0 bases, with 18 bases between the two germline ends. This CDR3 region has 16 residues.

The rearrangement links TRBV19 to TRBJ2-7; D is possibly TRBD2 (7 bases). CDR1 and CDR2 (germline): LNHDA, SQIVND (reference sequence). CDR3 size: 15 residues. The V gene lost 6 bases and the J gene lost 3 bases, with 18 bases spanning the gap. The CDR3 here is CASSWGGSQGYEQYF. The CDR3, as DNA: TGTGCCAGTAGCTGGGGGGGCAGTCAAGGCTACGAGCAGTACTTC. The variable domain in full, completed from reference TRBV19 and TRBJ2-7, reads DGGITQSPKYLFRKEGQNVTLSCEQNLNHDAMYWYRQDPGQGLRLIYYSQIVNDFQKGDIAEGYSVSREKKESFPLTVTSAQKNPTAFYLCASSWGGSQGYEQYFGPGTRLTVT.

This sequence joins TRBV5-6 and TRBJ2-1, with 10 bases that match TRBD2. CDR3 length: 14 residues. V lost 3 bases to trimming and J lost 7 bases; unmatched junction nucleotides: 4. Germline V CDR1 and CDR2: SGHDT, YYEEEE. The DNA for the CDR3 is TGTGCCAGCAGCTCCGGGACTAGCGTGAATGAGCAGTTCTTC. Translating it yields CASSSGTSVNEQFF. Based on the CDR3 plus reference TRBV5-6 and TRBJ2-1, the full variable domain is DAGVTQSPTHLIKTRGQQVTLRCSPKSGHDTVSWYQQALGQGPQFIFQYYEEEERQRGNFPDRFSGHQFPNYSSELNVNALLLGDSALYLCASSSGTSVNEQFFGPGTRLTVL.

The chain carries TRBV10-3 and TRBJ2-7; D possibly corresponds to TRBD2 (7 bases). Germline V lookup: CDR1 ENHRY, CDR2 SYGVKD. This CDR3 comprises 12 residues. V lost 9 bases and J 9 bases, leaving 18 bases between the germline ends. CDR3 sequence (DNA): TGTGCCATGGCTTCCGGGGGGCTCGGGCAGTACTTC. Protein product: CAMASGGLGQYF.

This chain uses TRBV19 with TRBJ1-1, with D possibly being TRBD1 (5 bases). Germline-derived CDR1 and CDR2 are LNHDA and SQIVND (reference sequence). The CDR3 spans 12 residues. V lost 8 bases and J lost 1, with 8 bases in between. CDR3 region: CASGAGNTEAFF. CDR3 DNA sequence: TGTGCCAGTGGGGCCGGGAACACTGAAGCTTTCTTT.

As to this clone: The sample carries other DNA sequences with the same CDR3. This rearrangement joins TRBV6-6 to TRBJ2-7; 7 nucleotides align to TRBD1. V trimming: 0 bases; J trimming: 4 bases; junction bases outside the gene matches: 3. CDR1 and CDR2 from the germline V gene are MNHNY and SVGAGI (reference sequence). The CDR3 has 14 residues. The CDR3 region is CASSYSAGGYEQYF. The CDR3 region has the DNA TGTGCCAGCAGTTACTCAGCAGGGGGATACGAGCAGTACTTC.

The gene calls are TRBV6-5 and TRBJ2-7; D not resolved. V shed 7 bases and J shed 0 bases, with 13 bases lying between them. This CDR3 is 14 amino acids long. CDR1 is MNHEY and CDR2 is SVGAGI in the germline V gene. CDR3 sequence reads: CASTSEWSSYEQYF. CDR3 DNA: TGTGCCAGCACATCCGAGTGGAGCTCCTACGAGCAGTACTTC.

This chain connects TRBV19 to TRBJ2-3, with 9 bases identical to TRBD1. Looked up from germline, CDR1 is LNHDA and CDR2 is SQIVND (reference sequence). The CDR3 contains 16 residues. J lost 6 bases, V lost 8 bases, and 15 bases had no gene match. In DNA form, the CDR3 reads TGTGCCAGTCGATGGGGACAGGGCATGATAGGGGATACGCAGTATTTT. This gives the protein CASRWGQGMIGDTQYF. Using reference TRBV19 and TRBJ2-3 for the parts outside the CDR3, the full variable domain is DGGITQSPKYLFRKEGQNVTLSCEQNLNHDAMYWYRQDPGQGLRLIYYSQIVNDFQKGDIAEGYSVSREKKESFPLTVTSAQKNPTAFYLCASRWGQGMIGDTQYFGPGTRLTVL.

In its sample, this clone was seen once. This chain uses TRBV11-1 with TRBJ2-5; weak D call: TRBD2 (5 bases). The ends were cut back, 2 bases at V and 1 base at J, with 8 bases in the middle. CDR3 length: 14 amino acids. Germline V gene data show CDR1 as SGHAT and CDR2 as FQDESV (reference sequence). The DNA for the CDR3 is TGTGCCAGCAGCTTACCGGGGTCCCAAGAGACCCAGTACTTC. This sequence encodes CASSLPGSQETQYF.

The V gene is TRBV4-2, the J gene TRBJ2-7; either TRBD1 or TRBD2 may fit D (5 bases each). V was trimmed by 1 base and J by 5 bases, leaving 24 bases between them. Germline assignment: CDR1 LGHNA and CDR2 YNFKEQ. This CDR3 has 18 residues. CDR3 DNA: TGTGCCAGCAGCCAAGGAGCGGATTTGGGACGAAATACCCACGAGCAGTACTTC. Translated: CASSQGADLGRNTHEQYF.

The genes are TRBV28 and TRBJ2-5, with a tentative D call TRBD1 (6 bases). Germline V CDR1 and CDR2: MDHEN, SYDVKM. Trimming shortened V by 5 bases and J by 0 bases, and 10 bases separated the two germline ends. This CDR3 has 14 amino acids. The CDR3 loop reads CASSTGNHQETQYF. In nucleotides, the CDR3 is TGTGCCAGCAGTACAGGGAACCACCAAGAGACCCAGTACTTC. Based on the CDR3 plus reference TRBV28 and TRBJ2-5, the full variable domain is DVKVTQSSRYLVKRTGEKVFLECVQDMDHENMFWYRQDPGLGLRLIYFSYDVKMKEKGDIPEGYSVSREKKERFSLILESASTNQTSMYLCASSTGNHQETQYFGPGTRLLVL.

The CDR3: CASTGGQLGWDGELFF. The CDR3 coding sequence is TGTGCCAGCACCGGGGGACAACTAGGGTGGGACGGGGAGCTGTTTTTT. The gene calls are TRBV28 and TRBJ2-2; D could derive from TRBD1 or TRBD2 (6 bases each). The V end lost 7 bases, the J end lost 7 bases, and 22 bases lay between the germline ends. This CDR3 is 16 amino acids long. The germline gives CDR1 MDHEN, CDR2 SYDVKM.

This rearrangement joins TRBV19 to TRBJ2-2, with D possibly TRBD1 on 6 matching bases. The length of the CDR3 is 14 residues. V was clipped by 1 base and J by 3 bases, with 6 bases between them. Looked up from germline, CDR1 is LNHDA and CDR2 is SQIVND (reference sequence). The CDR3 reads CASSIGTDTGELFF. In DNA form, the CDR3 reads TGTGCCAGTAGTATAGGGACAGACACCGGGGAGCTGTTTTTT.

This clone appeared a single time. This chain joins TRBV28 and TRBJ2-1, with 10 bases matching TRBD2. CDR3 length: 15 residues. The junction had 8 bases not matched to a gene; V was cut back by 2 bases and J by 10 bases. The germline V gene encodes CDR1 MDHEN and CDR2 SYDVKM. The CDR3 is CASSLMASGSKEQFF. The DNA of the CDR3 is TGTGCCAGCAGTTTAATGGCTAGCGGGAGTAAGGAGCAGTTCTTC.

The rearrangement uses TRBV7-9 and TRBJ2-7, with a weak D call TRBD1 (6 bases). CDR1 is SEHNR, CDR2 FQNEAQ, per germline (reference sequence). Deletions cut 4 bases from V and 3 bases from J, with 13 bases between. The CDR3 runs to 14 residues. The CDR3 here is CASSSSDRNYEQYF. CDR3 nucleotides: TGTGCCAGCAGCTCCAGCGACAGGAACTACGAGCAGTACTTC.

The chain uses TRBV15 and TRBJ1-4; D may be TRBD1 (5 bases). CDR1 and CDR2 from the germline V gene are LNHNV and YYDKDF (reference sequence). The V and J ends lost 7 bases and 8 bases respectively, with 20 bases between them. CDR3 length: 15 residues. The CDR3 region has the DNA TGTGCCACCAAAGGGGAGGGGTTAAGTTGGGAAAAACTGTTTTTT. It codes for CATKGEGLSWEKLFF.

This chain joins TRBV4-3 and TRBJ2-1; D is ambiguous. The CDR3 runs to 13 residues. V gave up 0 bases and J gave up 8 bases, with 8 bases separating them. Germline CDR1 LGHNA, CDR2 YSLEER. The CDR3 loop is CASSQDDLDEQFF. The CDR3 DNA sequence: TGCGCCAGCAGCCAAGATGACTTAGATGAGCAGTTCTTC.

This sequence joins TRBV19 and TRBJ1-1, with unresolved D. This CDR3 is 13 amino acids long. V gave up 4 bases and J gave up 1 base, with 7 bases separating them. Germline values: CDR1 LNHDA, CDR2 SQIVND (reference sequence). DNA for the CDR3: TGTGCCAGTAGTACAGGAGGGAACACTGAAGCTTTCTTT. This codes for CASSTGGNTEAFF.

J is TRBJ2-7 and V is TRBV11-2; TRBD2 aligns across 9 bases. V lost 3 bases to trimming and J lost 3 bases; unmatched junction nucleotides: 3. The CDR3 has 14 residues. Germline-derived CDR1 and CDR2 are SGHAT and FQNNGV. CDR3 sequence: CASSLDSGSYEQYF. The CDR3 nucleotides are TGTGCCAGCAGCTTGGATAGCGGGAGCTACGAGCAGTACTTC.

V and J are TRBV25-1 and TRBJ1-2; 9 nucleotides align to TRBD1. In germline, CDR1 is MGHDK, CDR2 SYGVNS. V lost 3 bases, J lost 7 bases, and 6 bases stayed unmatched. The CDR3 runs to 14 residues. CDR3 DNA: TGTGCCAGCAGTGAGCCGGGACAGGGACTTGGCTACACCTTC. It is translated as CASSEPGQGLGYTF.